This T cell receptor beta chain comes out of a study of blood T cells in healthy people across ages. Regarding the study as a whole: Among T cells, TCR beta diversity per million cells dropped roughly linearly as age rose.

This clonotype was observed at least ten times. The antigen remains undetermined. Together with a sample-barcoded 5' primer, a J-beta primer mix was included in a second PCR lasting roughly 6 to 12 cycles. TCRdb processed the 5' RACE reads anew with MiXCR; each CDR3 protein has one entry. The sample carries 1.5 million to 2 million distinct CDR3 sequences, roughly 30% recorded once. The germline gives CDR1 SQVTM, CDR2 ANQGSEA. The CDR3 runs 13 residues. V was pared by 4 bases and J by 2 bases, with 11 bases between. Extractions gave at least 6 micrograms of total RNA per sample. Sequencing was done on a sample of blood. The sequence was collected from a young woman in good health. The V call is TRBV29-1, the J call TRBJ2-5, with D perhaps TRBD1 (5 bases). The CDR3 nucleotides read TGCAGCGTTGCTTTGAGACAGCAAGAGACCCAGTACTTC. Amino acid sequence: CSVALRQQETQYF.